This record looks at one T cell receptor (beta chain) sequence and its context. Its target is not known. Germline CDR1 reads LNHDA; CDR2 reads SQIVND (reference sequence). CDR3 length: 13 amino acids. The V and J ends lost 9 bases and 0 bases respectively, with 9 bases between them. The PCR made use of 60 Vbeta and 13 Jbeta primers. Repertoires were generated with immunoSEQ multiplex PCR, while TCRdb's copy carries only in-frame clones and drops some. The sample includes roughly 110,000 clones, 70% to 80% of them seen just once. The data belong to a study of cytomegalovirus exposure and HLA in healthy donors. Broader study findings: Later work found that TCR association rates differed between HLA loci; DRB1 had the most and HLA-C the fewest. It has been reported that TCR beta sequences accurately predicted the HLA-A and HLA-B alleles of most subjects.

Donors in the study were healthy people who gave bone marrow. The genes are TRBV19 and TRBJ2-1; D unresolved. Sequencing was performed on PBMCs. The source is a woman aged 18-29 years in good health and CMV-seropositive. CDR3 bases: TGTGCCAGCCAACCCAGCTCCTACAATGAGCAGTTCTTC. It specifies CASQPSSYNEQFF. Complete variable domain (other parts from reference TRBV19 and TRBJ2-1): DGGITQSPKYLFRKEGQNVTLSCEQNLNHDAMYWYRQDPGQGLRLIYYSQIVNDFQKGDIAEGYSVSREKKESFPLTVTSAQKNPTAFYLCASQPSSYNEQFFGPGTRLTVL.